This TCR beta chain comes out of a study of CD8+ T cells in alopecia areata. Study-level results: Lesional scalp exceeded normal scalp in clonality, especially in alopecia totalis/universalis.

It was cDNA, reverse transcribed from extracted RNA, that served as the sequencing template. Assay: immunoSEQ multiplex PCR; the TCRdb copy retains only in-frame clones and omits some. This sample carries around 4,200 clones, approximately 69% of them seen once, and the ten largest clones take about 8%. Treatment given: oral pan-JAK inhibitor, 5-10 mg twice daily. Peripheral blood and lesional scalp punch biopsies came from alopecia areata patients. Only a few counts were recorded for this clone. Its specificity is unknown. This CDR3 has 13 residues. Deletions cut 5 bases from V and 5 bases from J, with 12 bases between. Per the germline V gene, CDR1 is SGHTA and CDR2 is FQGNSA.

The sample consisted of skin, taken at week 24, from a patient treated with tofacitinib. The sequence was obtained from a human donor with alopecia areata. The rearrangement links TRBV7-2 to TRBJ2-5; D might be TRBD2 (5 bases). CDR3 sequence: CASSPGIRETQYF. DNA for the CDR3: TGTGCCAGCAGCCCCGGGATTAGGGAGACCCAGTACTTC.